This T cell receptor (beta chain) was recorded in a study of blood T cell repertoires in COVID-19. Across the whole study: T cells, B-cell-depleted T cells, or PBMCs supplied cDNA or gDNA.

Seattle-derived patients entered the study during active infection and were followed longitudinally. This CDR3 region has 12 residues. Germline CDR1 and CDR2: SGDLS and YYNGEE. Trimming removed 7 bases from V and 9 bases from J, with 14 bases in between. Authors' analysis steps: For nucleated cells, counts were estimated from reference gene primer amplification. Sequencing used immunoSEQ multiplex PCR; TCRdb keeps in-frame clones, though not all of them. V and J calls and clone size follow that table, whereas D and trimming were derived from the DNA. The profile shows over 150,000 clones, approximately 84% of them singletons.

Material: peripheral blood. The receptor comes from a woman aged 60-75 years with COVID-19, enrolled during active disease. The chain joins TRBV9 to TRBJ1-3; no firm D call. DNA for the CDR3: TGTGCCAGCGGCCCCAGCGAAGGCACCATATATTTT. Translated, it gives CASGPSEGTIYF.